This TCR beta chain was captured in a study of blood T cell repertoires in COVID-19. Across the study: The origin of the acute and convalescent COVID-19 samples was the United States, Italy and Spain. The cDNA or gDNA used as material had been derived from T cells, B-cell-depleted T cells, or PBMCs.

Germline V gene data show CDR1 as LGHDT and CDR2 as YNNKEL (reference sequence). CDR3 length equals 14 residues. Trimming took 5 bases from V and 5 from J, leaving 13 bases between them. Methods used by the authors: Using reference gene primer amplification, nucleated cell counts were estimated. The data were produced by immunoSEQ multiplex PCR, yet TCRdb's version contains in-frame clones alone and is incomplete. V and J calls and clone size are as listed in that table; D and trimming were resolved from the DNA. The sample has under 250,000 clones; 83% are singletons. The receptor was isolated from a woman in her thirties or forties with active or convalescent COVID-19. Sequenced sample: peripheral blood. The genes are TRBV3-1 (or the pseudogene TRBV3-2) and TRBJ1-5; TRBD1 is a possible D gene (5 bases). CDR3 nucleotide sequence: TGTGCCAGCAGCAAAACAGGTCTCCATCAGCCCCAGCATTTT. It codes for CASSKTGLHQPQHF.